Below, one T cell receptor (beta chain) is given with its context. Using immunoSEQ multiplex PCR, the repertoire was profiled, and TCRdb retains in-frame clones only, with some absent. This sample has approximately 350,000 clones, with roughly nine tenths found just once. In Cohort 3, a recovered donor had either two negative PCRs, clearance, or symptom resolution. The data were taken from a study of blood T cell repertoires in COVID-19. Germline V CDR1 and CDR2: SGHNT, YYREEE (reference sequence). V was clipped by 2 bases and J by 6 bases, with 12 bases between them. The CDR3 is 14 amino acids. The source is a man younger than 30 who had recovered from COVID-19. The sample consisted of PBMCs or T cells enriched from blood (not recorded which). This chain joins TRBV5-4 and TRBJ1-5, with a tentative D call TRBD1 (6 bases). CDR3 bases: TGTGCCAGCAGCTTTGGGGGCTTTGGTCAGCCCCAGCATTTT. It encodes CASSFGGFGQPQHF. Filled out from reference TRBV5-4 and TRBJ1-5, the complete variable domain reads ETGVTQSPTHLIKTRGQQVTLRCSSQSGHNTVSWYQQALGQGPQFIFQYYREEENGRGNFPPRFSGLQFPNYSSELNVNALELDDSALYLCASSFGGFGQPQHFGDGTRLSIL.